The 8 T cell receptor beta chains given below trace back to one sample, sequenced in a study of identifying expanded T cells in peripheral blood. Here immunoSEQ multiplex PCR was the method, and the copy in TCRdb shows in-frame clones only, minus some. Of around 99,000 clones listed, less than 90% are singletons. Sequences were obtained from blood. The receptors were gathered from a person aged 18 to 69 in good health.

Written as DNA, the CDR3 is TGCGCCAGCAGCTTGATTGGGTCCACTGAAGCTTTCTTT. It encodes CASSLIGSTEAFF. J is TRBJ1-1 and V is TRBV5-1; D is ambiguous. The V gene lost 1 base and the J gene lost 4 bases, with 8 bases spanning the gap. The CDR3 is 13 residues long. The germline V gene encodes CDR1 SGHRS and CDR2 YFSETQ.

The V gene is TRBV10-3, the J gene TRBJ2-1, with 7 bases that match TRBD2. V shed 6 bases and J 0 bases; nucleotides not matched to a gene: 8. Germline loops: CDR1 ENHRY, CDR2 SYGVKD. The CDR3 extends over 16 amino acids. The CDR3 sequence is CAIRDTSEHSYNEQFF. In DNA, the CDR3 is TGTGCCATCAGAGACACTAGCGAACACTCCTACAATGAGCAGTTCTTC.

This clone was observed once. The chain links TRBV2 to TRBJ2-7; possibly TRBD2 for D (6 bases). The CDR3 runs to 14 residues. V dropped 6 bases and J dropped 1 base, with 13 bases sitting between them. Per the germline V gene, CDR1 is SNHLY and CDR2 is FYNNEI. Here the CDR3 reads CASRGTLLSYEQYF. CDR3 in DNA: TGTGCCAGCAGGGGGACTTTACTGTCCTACGAGCAGTACTTC.

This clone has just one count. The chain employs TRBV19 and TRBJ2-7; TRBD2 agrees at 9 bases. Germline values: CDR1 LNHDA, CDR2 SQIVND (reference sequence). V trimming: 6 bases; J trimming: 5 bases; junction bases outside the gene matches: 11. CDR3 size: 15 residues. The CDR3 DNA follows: TGTGCCAGTAGCAAGTCTAGCGGGGCCAAGGACGAGCAGTACTTC. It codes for CASSKSSGAKDEQYF.

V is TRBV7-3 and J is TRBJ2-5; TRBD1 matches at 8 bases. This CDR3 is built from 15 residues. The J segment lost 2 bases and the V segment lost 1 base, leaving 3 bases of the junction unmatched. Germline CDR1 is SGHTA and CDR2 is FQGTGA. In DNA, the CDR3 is TGTGCCAGCAGCTTAAGGACAGGGCCTCAAGAGACCCAGTACTTC. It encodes CASSLRTGPQETQYF.

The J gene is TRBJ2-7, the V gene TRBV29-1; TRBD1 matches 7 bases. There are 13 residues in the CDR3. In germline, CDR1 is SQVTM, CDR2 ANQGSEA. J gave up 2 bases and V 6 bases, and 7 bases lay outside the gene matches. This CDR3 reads CSVVVGQTYEQYF. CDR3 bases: TGCAGCGTAGTGGTGGGACAGACCTACGAGCAGTACTTC.

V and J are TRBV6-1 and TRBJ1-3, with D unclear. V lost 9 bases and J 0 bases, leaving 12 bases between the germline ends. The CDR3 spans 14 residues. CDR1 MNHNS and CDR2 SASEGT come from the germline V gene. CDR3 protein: CASLGIRSGNTIYF. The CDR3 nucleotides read TGTGCCAGTTTGGGAATTCGCTCTGGAAACACCATATATTTT.

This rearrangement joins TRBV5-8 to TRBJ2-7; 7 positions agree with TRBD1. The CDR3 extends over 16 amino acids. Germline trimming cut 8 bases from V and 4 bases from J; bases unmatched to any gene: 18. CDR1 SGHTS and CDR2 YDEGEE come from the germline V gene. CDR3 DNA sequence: TGTGCCAGTACCAGGCCTGGGGACAGCTGGACGTACGAGCAGTACTTC. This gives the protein CASTRPGDSWTYEQYF.